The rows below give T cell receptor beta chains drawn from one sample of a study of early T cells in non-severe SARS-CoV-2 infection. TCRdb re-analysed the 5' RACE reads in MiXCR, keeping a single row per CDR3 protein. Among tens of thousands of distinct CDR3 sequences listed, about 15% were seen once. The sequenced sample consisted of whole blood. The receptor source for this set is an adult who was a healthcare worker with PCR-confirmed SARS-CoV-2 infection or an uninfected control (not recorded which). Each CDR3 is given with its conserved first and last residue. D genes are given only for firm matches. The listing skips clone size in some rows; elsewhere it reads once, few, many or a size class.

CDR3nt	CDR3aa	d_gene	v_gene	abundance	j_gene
TGTGCCAGCAGCCAAGATCTACTAGCGGGAGCTTTTGAGCAGTACTTC	CASSQDLLAGAFEQYF	TRBD2	TRBV14	few	TRBJ2-7
TGTGCCAGCACTAAGGGGGGTACAGGGATAGAGACCCAGTACTTC	CASTKGGTGIETQYF	.	TRBV28	many	TRBJ2-5
TGCGCCAGCAGCTTCGCATACTCTAACTATGGCTACACCTTC	CASSFAYSNYGYTF	.	TRBV5-1	few	TRBJ1-2
TGTGCCAGCAGTGAAGGAGCGGGTAATCAGCCCCAGCATTTT	CASSEGAGNQPQHF	.	TRBV25-1	few	TRBJ1-5
TGTGCCAGCAGTTTCACGGATAGCAATCAGCCCCAGCAATTT	CASSFTDSNQPQQF	.	TRBV12-3/TRBV12-4	few	TRBJ1-5
TGTGCCGGAGGACGGTTGAACACTGAAGCTTTCTTT	CAGGRLNTEAFF	.	TRBV30	few	TRBJ1-1
TGTGCCAGCAGTTTCTCCTTTGAGAACACTGAAGCTTTCTTT	CASSFSFENTEAFF	.	TRBV12-3/TRBV12-4	many	TRBJ1-1
TGTGCCACCAGCAGAGGATTCTCAGGGGAAGCCCAGCATTTT	CATSRGFSGEAQHF	.	TRBV15	few	TRBJ1-5
TGTGCCAGCACCAGACGCGACGGTCCTTGGGGCTACACCTTC	CASTRRDGPWGYTF	.	TRBV5-6	few	TRBJ1-2
TGCAGTGCTAGAGAGCCCCAGGGAAGCTATGGCTACACCTTC	CSAREPQGSYGYTF	.	TRBV20-1	.	TRBJ1-2
TGCGCCAGCACAATTTCGGCCGGAGTTGAGCAGTTCTTC	CASTISAGVEQFF	.	TRBV5-1	few	TRBJ2-1
TGCAGTGCTAACCCCGGACAGGGTGATTTGTCGGATACGCAGTATTTT	CSANPGQGDLSDTQYF	TRBD1	TRBV20-1	.	TRBJ2-3
TGTGCCAGCAGTTTTCACGGGAAGCTCTACGAGCAGTACTTC	CASSFHGKLYEQYF	.	TRBV27	few	TRBJ2-7
TGTGCCAGCAGTTTCGGAACAGGTCAGGGGACTGAAGCTTTCTTT	CASSFGTGQGTEAFF	.	TRBV6-5	.	TRBJ1-1
TGCGCCAGCAGCCAACAGGGACTTAGAGGGGAGCAGTACTTC	CASSQQGLRGEQYF	.	TRBV5-1	.	TRBJ2-7
TGTGCCAGCAGCTTACAGGGATTCCATGGCTACACCTTC	CASSLQGFHGYTF	.	TRBV7-9	.	TRBJ1-2
TGTGCCAGCAGTGAAACAAGTGACACTGAAGCTTTCTTT	CASSETSDTEAFF	.	TRBV25-1	once	TRBJ1-1
TGTGCCAGTAGCTCTAGGACTAGCGGGAGTTTCAATGAGCAGTTCTTC	CASSSRTSGSFNEQFF	TRBD2	TRBV19	many	TRBJ2-1
TGTGCCAGCCTCCCAGGGGCTCGCTCTAATGAGCAGTTCTTC	CASLPGARSNEQFF	.	TRBV2	.	TRBJ2-1
TGTGCCAGCAGTTATCCCGCAGGGGGCTCCTACGAGCAGTACTTC	CASSYPAGGSYEQYF	TRBD1	TRBV6-5	many	TRBJ2-7
TGTGCCGGAGTAGGACAGGATTACGAGCAGTACTTC	CAGVGQDYEQYF	TRBD1	TRBV2	.	TRBJ2-7
TGTGCCAGCAGTTACGGGCGGAACCAAGAGACCCAGTACTTC	CASSYGRNQETQYF	.	TRBV6-6	.	TRBJ2-5
TGTGCCAGCAGCTTGGCCGAAAAGAATGAGCAGTTCTTC	CASSLAEKNEQFF	.	TRBV5-4	.	TRBJ2-1
TGTGCCAGCAGTAACGGACTAGAGCGGGAGCAGTTCTTC	CASSNGLEREQFF	TRBD2	TRBV6-2/TRBV6-3	.	TRBJ2-1
TGTGCCAGCAGCCAGGGGTCAGATACGCAGTATTTT	CASSQGSDTQYF	.	TRBV5-6	.	TRBJ2-3
TGTGCCAGCAGCCCCTACCGACTAGCGGGGATCACAGATACGCAGTATTTT	CASSPYRLAGITDTQYF	TRBD2	TRBV7-9	few	TRBJ2-3
TGTGCCAGCAGCTACACCACTACAGGGGGCGCTACCCCTGAAGCTTTCTTT	CASSYTTTGGATPEAFF	TRBD1	TRBV3-1	many	TRBJ1-1
TGTGCCAGCAGCCTAGACAGGTCTGGCTACACCTTC	CASSLDRSGYTF	.	TRBV13	few	TRBJ1-2
TGCGCCAGCAGCCAAGATTATAGCCGGTACCAAGAGACCCAGTACTTC	CASSQDYSRYQETQYF	.	TRBV4-1	.	TRBJ2-5
TGTGCCAGCAGTTATTCCGGTCGGGAGCAGTTCTTC	CASSYSGREQFF	.	TRBV12-3/TRBV12-4	.	TRBJ2-1
TGTGCCAGCAGCTCGACGGGGGTGCACGAGCAGTACTTC	CASSSTGVHEQYF	.	TRBV7-9	.	TRBJ2-7
TGTGCCAGCAGTGGACAGGGGAATAGCAATCAGCCCCAGCATTTT	CASSGQGNSNQPQHF	TRBD1	TRBV2	few	TRBJ1-5
TGTGCCAGCAGTAGTAATAGCGGTCGACTATACAATGAGCAGTTCTTC	CASSSNSGRLYNEQFF	.	TRBV12-3/TRBV12-4	few	TRBJ2-1
TGCGCCAGCAGCCAAGATTGGGGGAGAGGAGGCACAGATACGCAGTATTTT	CASSQDWGRGGTDTQYF	.	TRBV4-3	.	TRBJ2-3
TGCAGCGTTGGGGGGGACGGAGGCTACACCTTC	CSVGGDGGYTF	.	TRBV29-1	many	TRBJ1-2
TGTGCCAGCAGCTTAGTGCGATCCTACGAGCAGTACTTC	CASSLVRSYEQYF	.	TRBV11-1	.	TRBJ2-7
TGTGCCAGCAGCCAGGGGACCGCCTCGGACGAGCAGTACTTC	CASSQGTASDEQYF	.	TRBV5-6	.	TRBJ2-7
TGTGCCAGCAGTCGAACGAGGAACCAGGGTGAAGCTTTCTTT	CASSRTRNQGEAFF	.	TRBV6-1	many	TRBJ1-1
TGCGCCAGCAGCCCAGCGGGGGTTAGCGGGAGTGTCAATGAGCAGTTCTTC	CASSPAGVSGSVNEQFF	TRBD2	TRBV4-1	few	TRBJ2-1
TGTGCCAGCAGTCTTATGGCTGGGGACACTGAAGCTTTCTTT	CASSLMAGDTEAFF	.	TRBV7-9	few	TRBJ1-1
TGTGCCAGCAGTCCCCTCGGGAGGGACAGGGGGCTGGGAGATACGCAGTATTTT	CASSPLGRDRGLGDTQYF	TRBD1	TRBV27	.	TRBJ2-3
TGCGCCAGCAGCATCCAAGAGACCCAGTACTTC	CASSIQETQYF	.	TRBV5-1	few	TRBJ2-5
TGTGCCAGTACACCGGGTCTAACTTCAGGGCCGTTCTTC	CASTPGLTSGPFF	.	TRBV5-6	many	TRBJ2-1
TGCGCCAGCAGCTCCACTTATCAGACCGGGGAGCTGTTTTTT	CASSSTYQTGELFF	.	TRBV5-1	few	TRBJ2-2
TGCGCCAGCAGCTCCACACCTCAAGAGACCCAGTACTTC	CASSSTPQETQYF	.	TRBV5-1	few	TRBJ2-5
TGTGCCAGCAGCTTTACCCCATTCCAAGAGACCCAGTACTTC	CASSFTPFQETQYF	.	TRBV6-2/TRBV6-3	few	TRBJ2-5
TGTGCCATCAGTGGTAGCGGGATGACAGATACGCAGTATTTT	CAISGSGMTDTQYF	TRBD2	TRBV10-3	.	TRBJ2-3
TGTGCCAGCAGCTCCGATTTGGCGGGCTTTAGGGATCAGCCCCAGCATTTT	CASSSDLAGFRDQPQHF	.	TRBV7-8	.	TRBJ1-5
TGTGCCAGCAGTTTGTCGCCCTCGGGGGAGCTGTTTTTT	CASSLSPSGELFF	.	TRBV28	few	TRBJ2-2
TGTGCCAGCAGCCTCCAGGGAAAGGCGGAGACCCAGTACTTC	CASSLQGKAETQYF	.	TRBV5-6	.	TRBJ2-5
TGTGCCAGCAGTTTCCAAGAGACCCAGTACTTC	CASSFQETQYF	.	TRBV12-3/TRBV12-4	many	TRBJ2-5
TGCGCCAGCGCATCGGGAAACAATGAGCAGTTCTTC	CASASGNNEQFF	.	TRBV4-3	.	TRBJ2-1
TGCGCCAGCAGCTTAACAGGGGGGAGCACTGAAGCTTTCTTT	CASSLTGGSTEAFF	TRBD1	TRBV5-1	few	TRBJ1-1
TGCAGTGCAAGAACCGGGACCGCCTCCTTCACAGATACGCAGTATTTT	CSARTGTASFTDTQYF	.	TRBV20-1	few	TRBJ2-3
TGTGCCAGCAGCCCGCTGACAGGGTCCACCGGGGAGCTGTTTTTT	CASSPLTGSTGELFF	TRBD1	TRBV7-9	many	TRBJ2-2